Below are 25 T cell receptor beta chains sequenced from a single sample in a study of blood T cell repertoires in COVID-19. Measured with immunoSEQ multiplex PCR; TCRdb has only the in-frame clones, and not every one. This repertoire shows a few hundred thousand clones, about nine tenths found once; its top ten account for approximately 0.93%. The sequenced material came from PBMCs or T cells enriched from blood (not recorded which). Receptor source: a woman younger than 45 who had been exposed to COVID-19.

The V and J genes are TRBV9 and TRBJ2-5, with D perhaps matching TRBD2 (7 bases). Trimming removed 0 bases at V and 1 base at J, with 16 bases between. Germline V gene lookup returns CDR1 SGDLS and CDR2 YYNGEE. The CDR3 consists of 17 residues. CDR3 residues: CASSVAAGEGGQETQYF. DNA of the CDR3: TGTGCCAGCAGCGTAGCGGCGGGAGAGGGGGGCCAAGAGACCCAGTACTTC.

The chain combines TRBV12-5 with TRBJ2-3; a weak D match, TRBD1 (5 bases). Trimming removed 7 bases at V and 1 base at J, with 15 bases between. CDR1 is LGHNT and CDR2 is FRNRAP in the germline V gene. The CDR3 totals 15 residues. The CDR3, as DNA: TGTGCTAGTGCCTGGGGCGGAACCCGCACAGATACGCAGTATTTT. Protein product: CASAWGGTRTDTQYF.

V gene TRBV4-1 combines with J gene TRBJ1-5, with 7 nucleotides matching TRBD1. CDR1 is MGHRA, CDR2 YSYEKL, per germline. The CDR3 length is 15 residues. V was pared by 4 bases and J by 3 bases, with 6 bases of the junction left unmatched. The CDR3 bases are TGCGCCAGCAGCCCTATGGGGACAGACAATCAGCCCCAGCATTTT. Protein: CASSPMGTDNQPQHF.

V gene TRBV7-8 combines with J gene TRBJ2-1, with a possible D match to TRBD2 (5 bases). The V gene's germline CDR1 is SGHVS and CDR2 FQNEAQ. V shed 3 bases and J shed 6 bases, with 15 bases lying between them. CDR3 length equals 15 residues. The CDR3 protein is CASSLEDGKSNEQFF. Written as DNA, the CDR3 is TGTGCCAGCAGCTTGGAAGACGGGAAGAGCAATGAGCAGTTCTTC.

This rearrangement joins TRBV6-5 to TRBJ1-2; 8 bases are shared with TRBD1. Germline values: CDR1 MNHEY, CDR2 SVGAGI. V trimming: 3 bases; J trimming: 2 bases; junction bases outside the gene matches: 5. The CDR3 has 15 amino acids. CDR3 sequence (DNA): TGTGCCAGCAGTTATCGACAGGGGAGCAACTATGGCTACACCTTC. Translation: CASSYRQGSNYGYTF.

The rearrangement uses TRBV5-4 and TRBJ2-3; 15 bases fit TRBD2. The V gene's germline CDR1 is SGHNT and CDR2 YYREEE (reference sequence). This CDR3 comprises 18 residues. Trimming took 3 bases from V and 0 from J; bases not matched to a gene: 5. Written as DNA, the CDR3 is TGTGCCAGCAGCTCCGGACTAGCGGGAGGGGGGAGCACAGATACGCAGTATTTT. Amino acids: CASSSGLAGGGSTDTQYF.

Comments on this clone: An end of the junction does not agree with germline; a read error may underlie this. The rearrangement links TRBV7-7 to TRBJ2-3; D is tentatively TRBD1 or TRBD2 (5 bases each). Germline lookup yields CDR1 SSHAT and CDR2 FNYEAQ (reference sequence). The CDR3 loop spans 16 amino acids. The CDR3 DNA follows: TGTGCTAGCAGCTTAGGGGTTAGCGTCCACGCTGATACGCAGTATTTT. As protein: CASSLGVSVHADTQYF.

The chain couples TRBV29-1 to TRBJ2-7, with 13 positions matching TRBD2. V was clipped by 4 bases and J by 3 bases; unmatched bases: 12. The germline CDR1 and CDR2 sequences are SQVTM and ANQGSEA. The CDR3 is 17 amino acids. For the CDR3, the DNA is TGCAGCGTTGCCGTCAGGGAGTGGACTAGCGGGAGCTACGAGCAGTACTTC. The encoded protein is CSVAVREWTSGSYEQYF.

The rearrangement joins TRBV3-1 (or the pseudogene TRBV3-2) to TRBJ2-7; D gene ambiguous. The CDR3 totals 13 residues. With 0 bases removed from V and 6 bases from J, the gap between germline ends came to 9 bases. Germline V CDR1 and CDR2: LGHDT, YNNKEL (reference sequence). CDR3 nucleotide sequence: TGTGCCAGCAGCCAAGACTACCTCTCCGAGCAGTACTTC. Protein sequence: CASSQDYLSEQYF.

The chain is built from TRBV27 and TRBJ1-1; the D gene is possibly TRBD1 (5 bases). The V gene lost 1 base and the J gene lost 7 bases, with 10 bases spanning the gap. Germline CDR1 is MNHEY and CDR2 is SMNVEV (reference sequence). The CDR3 is 13 amino acids. The CDR3 protein is CASSLFGGGEAFF. CDR3 DNA sequence: TGTGCCAGCAGTTTATTTGGCGGGGGTGAAGCTTTCTTT.

This chain uses TRBV18 with TRBJ2-5; 8 positions match TRBD1. This CDR3 has 14 residues. Per the germline V gene, CDR1 is KGHSH and CDR2 is LQKENI. With 4 bases clipped from V and 1 base from J, the junction kept 2 bases outside the gene matches. CDR3 nucleotide sequence: TGTGCCAGCTCACTTACAGGGGGCCAAGAGACCCAGTACTTC. Protein: CASSLTGGQETQYF. Full variable domain (rest looked up from reference TRBV18 and TRBJ2-5): NAGVMQNPRHLVRRRGQEARLRCSPMKGHSHVYWYRQLPEEGLKFMVYLQKENIIDESGMPKERFSAEFPKEGPSILRIQQVVRGDSAAYFCASSLTGGQETQYFGPGTRLLVL.

V is TRBV6-5 and J is TRBJ2-7; D uncertain. Germline V gene sequence: CDR1 MNHEY, CDR2 SVGAGI. Trimming removed 0 bases at V and 3 bases at J, with 9 bases between. The CDR3 has 14 residues. CDR3 in DNA: TGTGCCAGCAGTTACTCCCCGGGTTACTACGAGCAGTACTTC. Its translation: CASSYSPGYYEQYF.

The CDR3 spells CASSPRTGLTTEAFF. The CDR3 coding sequence is TGTGCCAGCAGCCCGAGGACAGGGCTGACCACTGAAGCTTTCTTT. The V and J genes are TRBV14 and TRBJ1-1; 8 bases fit TRBD1. V shed 4 bases and J 4 bases; nucleotides not matched to a gene: 8. There are 15 residues in the CDR3. Germline lookup yields CDR1 SGHDN and CDR2 FVKESK. Together with reference TRBV14 and TRBJ1-1, the CDR3 gives the full variable domain: EAGVTQFPSHSVIEKGQTVTLRCDPISGHDNLYWYRRVMGKEIKFLLHFVKESKQDESGMPNNRFLAERTGGTYSTLKVQPAELEDSGVYFCASSPRTGLTTEAFFGQGTRLTVV.

Worth noting for this clone: The germline gene is not matched at one end of the junction; a read error may be the cause. The rearrangement joins TRBV5-6 to TRBJ1-3; no firm D call. The V gene's germline CDR1 is SGHDT and CDR2 YYEEEE. This CDR3 contains 9 residues. The CDR3 reads CASSLGGLF. DNA for the CDR3: TGTGCCAGCAGCTTGGGCGGCCTTTTT.

J is TRBJ2-3 and V is TRBV19; 7 nucleotides match TRBD2. Trimming at V came to 8 bases and at J to 0 bases, leaving 2 bases not matched to a gene. This CDR3 has 13 amino acids. Germline CDR1 reads LNHDA; CDR2 reads SQIVND (reference sequence). CDR3 DNA: TGTGCCAGTCATAGCGGGAGCACAGATACGCAGTATTTT. Amino acid sequence: CASHSGSTDTQYF.

V usage is TRBV19 and J usage is TRBJ2-7, with D perhaps matching TRBD2 (6 bases). Germline V gives CDR1 LNHDA, CDR2 SQIVND (reference sequence). This CDR3 is 13 amino acids long. Trimming pared 3 bases from V and 7 bases from J, leaving 13 bases between. For the CDR3, the DNA is TGTGCCAGTAGTATTCAGCTGGCGGGGGAGCAGTACTTC. Amino acid sequence: CASSIQLAGEQYF.

The rearrangement joins TRBV30 to TRBJ1-3; D is uncertain. Trimming removed 2 bases from V and 2 bases from J, with 7 bases in between. Germline V gene sequence: CDR1 GTSNPN, CDR2 SVGIG (reference sequence). This CDR3 has 13 residues. As DNA, the CDR3 is TGTGCCTGGAGTCCGGGGACTGGAAACACCATATATTTT. Amino acid sequence: CAWSPGTGNTIYF.

This clone was seen only once. CDR3 in DNA: TGCGCCAGTTCCGGGTCCTACGAGCAGTACTTC. Translation gives CASSGSYEQYF. V usage is TRBV10-2 and J usage is TRBJ2-7; D gene uncertain. The CDR3 covers 11 residues. Trimming stripped 9 bases from V and 1 base from J, with 7 bases between. Germline V CDR1 and CDR2: WSHSY, SAAADI.

The J gene is TRBJ2-7, the V gene TRBV20-1; D is undetermined. With 3 bases removed from V and 2 bases from J, the gap between germline ends came to 5 bases. The CDR3 runs to 11 residues. The germline CDR1 and CDR2 sequences are DFQATT and SNEGSKA (reference sequence). The CDR3 sequence is CSASLTYEQYF. The CDR3 bases are TGCAGTGCTAGCCTTACCTACGAGCAGTACTTC.

The chain couples TRBV4-1 to TRBJ2-7, with TRBD1 matching over 8 bases. The CDR3 has 15 amino acids. The trim removed 1 base at V and 7 bases at J, leaving 9 bases unmatched. Looked up from germline, CDR1 is MGHRA and CDR2 is YSYEKL. CDR3 bases: TGCGCCAGCAGCCAAGGAGGGGCAGGGGGCTGGGAGCAGTACTTC. It yields the protein CASSQGGAGGWEQYF.

The chain links TRBV6-5 to TRBJ2-1; weak D call: TRBD2 (6 bases). V was cut by 0 bases and J by 6 bases, with 12 bases left in between. Per the germline V gene, CDR1 is MNHEY and CDR2 is SVGAGI. CDR3 length equals 15 residues. CDR3 sequence reads: CASSYSPVSGNEQFF. The DNA of the CDR3 is TGTGCCAGCAGTTACTCGCCGGTTAGCGGCAATGAGCAGTTCTTC.

The CDR3 reads CASSAGGRRGQETQYF. The CDR3, as DNA: TGTGCCAGCAGCGCCGGGGGACGGCGGGGCCAAGAGACCCAGTACTTC. V is TRBV9 and J is TRBJ2-5; a weak D match, TRBD2 (6 bases). The V end lost 3 bases, the J end lost 1 base, and 16 bases lay between the germline ends. This CDR3 comprises 16 residues. Germline V gives CDR1 SGDLS, CDR2 YYNGEE. Full variable domain (outside the CDR3, taken from reference TRBV9 and TRBJ2-5): DSGVTQTPKHLITATGQRVTLRCSPRSGDLSVYWYQQSLDQGLQFLIQYYNGEERAKGNILERFSAQQFPDLHSELNLSSLELGDSALYFCASSAGGRRGQETQYFGPGTRLLVL.

The chain links TRBV19 to TRBJ1-5; 8 bases match TRBD1. CDR1 is LNHDA and CDR2 is SQIVND in the germline V gene (reference sequence). The V and J ends lost 6 bases and 4 bases, in that order; junction bases with no gene match: 5. The CDR3 length is 14 residues. The CDR3 here is CASRPQGANQPQHF. The CDR3 DNA is TGTGCCAGTAGGCCTCAGGGGGCGAATCAGCCCCAGCATTTT.

The chain links TRBV6-5 to TRBJ1-5; 9 bases map to TRBD1. Germline CDR1 and CDR2: MNHEY and SVGAGI. CDR3 length: 14 amino acids. V shed 6 bases and J 3 bases; nucleotides not matched to a gene: 3. The CDR3 is CASRGQGANQPQHF. The CDR3 DNA is TGTGCCAGCAGGGGACAGGGTGCCAATCAGCCCCAGCATTTT.

This chain links TRBV5-4 with TRBJ1-3; perhaps TRBD1 as D (6 bases). Trimming pared 4 bases from V and 2 bases from J, leaving 10 bases between. The CDR3 contains 14 residues. Per germline, CDR1 SGHNT and CDR2 YYREEE (reference sequence). DNA of the CDR3: TGTGCCAGCAGCCCGTGGGACACTGGAAACACCATATATTTT. It translates to CASSPWDTGNTIYF.